This T cell receptor (beta chain) comes out of a study of CD8+ T cells in alopecia areata. This clone occurred a few times. Its matching antigen is unknown. Researchers picked out CD4+ and CD8+ T cells from PBMCs by sorting. CDR1 is PRHDT and CDR2 is FYEKMQ in the germline V gene (reference sequence). V shed 4 bases and J 5 bases; nucleotides not matched to a gene: 9. There are 16 residues in the CDR3. Sequencing used cDNA as its template, made by extracting RNA and reverse transcribing it. This table comes from immunoSEQ multiplex PCR, and its TCRdb copy is limited to in-frame clones, with some not included. The sample holds 98,000 or so clones, roughly 64% seen once. General observations from the study: Normal scalp showed lower clonality than lesional scalp, especially alopecia totalis/universalis. Sharing of TCR sequences between patients (possibly for HLA-related reasons) was less clear than in mice. Scalp samples also yield sequences from resident alphabeta T cells of normal skin.

This chain links TRBV13 with TRBJ2-7; 12 nucleotides match TRBD1. Sequenced input: CD8+ T cells sorted from blood. The receptor was derived from a human donor in good health. The CDR3 loop is CASSSLGDRGLDEQYF. CDR3 bases: TGTGCCAGCAGCTCCCTGGGGGACAGGGGGCTGGACGAGCAGTACTTC.